This T cell receptor (beta chain) was sequenced for a study of human T cells and chemical hapten exposure. The wider study: Sensitization applied 2% DPC to 2 cm by 2 cm of upper inner arm skin. Patch tests applied 0.01% DPC to the upper back, read at 6 days. The patients were mostly female; they had alopecia areata, totalis or universalis.

Indicated time point: pre-sensitization, week 0. Treatment here: therapeutic diphenylcyclopropenone sensitization with weekly scalp DPC. In germline, CDR1 is SEHNR, CDR2 FQNEAQ (reference sequence). The CDR3 runs to 15 residues. The trim removed 5 bases at V and 3 bases at J, leaving 8 bases unmatched. Original processing notes: From 23,224 to 690,600 TCRs were found per sample, with a median of approximately 96,000. TCRdb re-called the RACE reads through MiXCR, storing one row per CDR3 protein. The V and J calls and clone size come from TCRdb's table, not from the authors' own analysis. The sample carries about 300,000 distinct CDR3 sequences, over 5% recorded once. This clonotype came up many times.

The chain joins TRBV7-9 to TRBJ2-7; 9 bases line up with TRBD1. The receptor comes from a woman aged 18 to 35 with alopecia areata. Some clones in this sample may be carry-over from other donors' samples. This sample comprised whole blood, obtained in connection with sensitization to the hapten diphenylcyclopropenone (DPC). The CDR3 region has the DNA TGTGCCAGCAGCACCCACAGGGGGCAACACTACGAGCAGTACTTC. Translation: CASSTHRGQHYEQYF.